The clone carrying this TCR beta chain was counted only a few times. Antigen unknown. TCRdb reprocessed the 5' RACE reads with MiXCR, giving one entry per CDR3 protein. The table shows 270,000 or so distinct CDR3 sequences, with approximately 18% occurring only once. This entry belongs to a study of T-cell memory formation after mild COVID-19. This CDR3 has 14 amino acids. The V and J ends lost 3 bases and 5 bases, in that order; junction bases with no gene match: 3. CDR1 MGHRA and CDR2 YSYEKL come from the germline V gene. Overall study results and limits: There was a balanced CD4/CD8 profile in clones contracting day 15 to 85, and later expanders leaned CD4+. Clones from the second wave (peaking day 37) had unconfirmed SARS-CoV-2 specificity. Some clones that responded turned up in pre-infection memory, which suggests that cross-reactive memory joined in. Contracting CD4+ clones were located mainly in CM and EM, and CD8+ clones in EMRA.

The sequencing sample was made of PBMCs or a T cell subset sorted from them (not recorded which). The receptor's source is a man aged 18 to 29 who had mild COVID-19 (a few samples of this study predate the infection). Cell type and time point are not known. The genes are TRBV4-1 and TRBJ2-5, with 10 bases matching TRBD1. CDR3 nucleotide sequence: TGCGCCAGCAGCCAGACAGGGGGCATCGAGACCCAGTACTTC. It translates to CASSQTGGIETQYF.